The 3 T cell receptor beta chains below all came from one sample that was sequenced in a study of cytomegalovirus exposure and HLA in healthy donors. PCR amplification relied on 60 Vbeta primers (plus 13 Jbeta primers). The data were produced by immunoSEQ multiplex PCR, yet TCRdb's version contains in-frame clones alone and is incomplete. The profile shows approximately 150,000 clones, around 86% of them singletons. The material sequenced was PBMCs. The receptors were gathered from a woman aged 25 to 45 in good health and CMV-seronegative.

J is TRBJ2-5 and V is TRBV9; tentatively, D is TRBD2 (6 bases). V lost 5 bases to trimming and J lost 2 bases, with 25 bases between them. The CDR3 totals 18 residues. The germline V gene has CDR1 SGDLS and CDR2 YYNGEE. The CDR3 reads CASSIIPRAWGEQETQYF. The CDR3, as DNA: TGTGCCAGCAGTATCATCCCTAGGGCATGGGGGGAGCAAGAGACCCAGTACTTC.

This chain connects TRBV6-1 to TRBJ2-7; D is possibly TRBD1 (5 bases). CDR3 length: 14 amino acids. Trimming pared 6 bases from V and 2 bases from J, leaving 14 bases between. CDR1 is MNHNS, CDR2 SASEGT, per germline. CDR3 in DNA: TGTGCCAGCAGCATGAGGACACCGACCTACGAGCAGTACTTC. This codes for CASSMRTPTYEQYF.

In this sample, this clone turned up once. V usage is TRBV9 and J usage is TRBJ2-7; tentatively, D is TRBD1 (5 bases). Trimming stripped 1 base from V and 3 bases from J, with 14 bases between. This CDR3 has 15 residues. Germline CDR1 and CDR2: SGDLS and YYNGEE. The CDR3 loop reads CASSVQSGPVYEQYF. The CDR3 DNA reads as TGTGCCAGCAGCGTACAGTCAGGGCCGGTCTACGAGCAGTACTTC.